One T cell receptor (beta chain) is described in this entry. These data come from a study of T cells in Graves' hyperthyroidism and ophthalmopathy. The CDR3 regions of TCR beta were amplified from RNA transcripts. The primer set for the first-round RT-PCR of the TCR CDR3 was HTBI. TCRdb re-called the multiplex PCR reads through MiXCR, storing one row per CDR3 protein. This table holds roughly 300,000 distinct CDR3 sequences, about 15% found once. Trimming took 3 bases from V and 11 from J, leaving 16 bases between them. The CDR3 contains 12 residues. The germline V gene has CDR1 GTSNPN and CDR2 SVGIG (reference sequence). Absence of ophthalmopathy progression within 18 months defined stable Graves' hyperthyroidism. Uncontrolled infection, other autoimmune disease, pregnancy or lactation excluded patients. The PBMCs studied were ones that came from 10 ml fresh peripheral blood.

The J gene is TRBJ1-1, the V gene TRBV30; D may be TRBD1 (6 bases). The receptor was derived from a woman under 40 with Graves' hyperthyroidism. Material: blood. The CDR3 bases are TGTGCCTGGAGCGTACGGTCAGGGGAGGCTTTCTTT. This translates into CAWSVRSGEAFF.